The 14 T cell receptor beta chains below were found in one sample sequenced in a study of T cells in tumors after PD-1 blockade. Here immunoSEQ multiplex PCR was the method, and the copy in TCRdb shows in-frame clones only, minus some. The profile shows about 20,000 clones, 78% of them singletons. The sample was PBMCs, taken before anti-PD-1 treatment. Receptors were obtained from a human donor with basal cell carcinoma.

The J gene is TRBJ2-5, the V gene TRBV21-1; the D call of TRBD2 is as the table states it, not checked on the DNA. TRBV21-1 corresponds to a pseudogene. The CDR3 is made up of 17 amino acids. CDR3 residues: CASSKNRSHAKQETQYF. In DNA form, the CDR3 reads TGTGCCAGCAGCAAAAATCGGAGTCATGCAAAACAAGAGACCCAGTACTTC.

The chain recombines TRBV5-1 with TRBJ2-2, with D uncertain. Germline loops: CDR1 SGHRS, CDR2 YFSETQ. The CDR3 is 13 residues long. Trimming took off 0 bases at V and 6 bases at J, with 6 bases between the two ends. CDR3 DNA: TGCGCCAGCAGCTTGGTGGCCCCCGGGGAGCTGTTTTTT. It specifies CASSLVAPGELFF. Full variable domain (missing parts from reference TRBV5-1 and TRBJ2-2): KAGVTQTPRYLIKTRGQQVTLSCSPISGHRSVSWYQQTPGQGLQFLFEYFSETQRNKGNFPGRFSGRQFSNSRSEMNVSTLELGDSALYLCASSLVAPGELFFGEGSRLTVL.

This chain's CDR3 is CAISSQGGDYEQYF. The CDR3 nucleotides read TGTGCCATCAGTTCACAGGGGGGGGACTACGAGCAGTACTTC. This sequence joins TRBV10-3 and TRBJ2-7; the D gene is possibly TRBD1 (8 bases). This CDR3 is 14 amino acids long. Trimming cost V 5 bases and J 3 bases, with 14 bases left between them. From germline, CDR1 is ENHRY and CDR2 SYGVKD.

The chain employs TRBV27 and TRBJ1-2; maybe TRBD1 (6 bases). CDR3 size: 13 residues. Germline V gene lookup returns CDR1 MNHEY and CDR2 SMNVEV (reference sequence). Trimming stripped 0 bases from V and 7 bases from J, with 9 bases between. For the CDR3, the DNA is TGTGCCAGCAGTTTATCGCCCAGGGGTGGCTACACCTTC. Translated: CASSLSPRGGYTF.

The chain is built from TRBV3-1 (or the pseudogene TRBV3-2) and TRBJ2-7, with 8 positions matching TRBD2. Germline V gene sequence: CDR1 LGHDT, CDR2 YNNKEL (reference sequence). The CDR3 covers 16 residues. After removal of 2 bases from V and 2 bases from J, the junction contained 8 bases not matched to a gene. The CDR3: CASSQSGGAIPYEQYF. The CDR3 nucleotides are TGTGCCAGCAGCCAATCGGGAGGGGCGATTCCCTACGAGCAGTACTTC.

The rearrangement joins TRBV3-1 (or the pseudogene TRBV3-2) to TRBJ1-6, with a possible D match to TRBD1 (5 bases). This CDR3 spans 13 amino acids. CDR1 and CDR2 (germline): LGHDT, YNNKEL (reference sequence). The V and J ends lost 1 base and 10 bases respectively, with 8 bases between them. This CDR3 is CASSQGRDSPLHF. CDR3 nucleotide sequence: TGTGCCAGCAGCCAAGGGAGGGACTCACCCCTCCACTTT.

V usage is TRBV7-6 and J usage is TRBJ1-2; 9 nucleotides align to TRBD1. Germline V gene data show CDR1 as SGHVS and CDR2 as FNYEAQ. V dropped 0 bases and J dropped 3; count of bases not matched to a gene: 2. There are 15 residues in the CDR3. The CDR3 sequence: CASSLARTGDYGYTF. The CDR3 DNA reads as TGTGCCAGCAGCTTAGCGCGGACAGGGGACTATGGCTACACCTTC.

This chain joins TRBV5-6 and TRBJ1-4; 11 bases fit TRBD1. This CDR3 comprises 17 residues. The junction had 10 bases not matched to a gene; V was cut back by 3 bases and J by 6 bases. CDR1 and CDR2 (germline): SGHDT, YYEEEE. CDR3 sequence (DNA): TGTGCCAGCAGCTCCAACCCCAGGACAGGGGGCGATGAAAAACTGTTTTTT. Its translation: CASSSNPRTGGDEKLFF.

V and J are TRBV27 and TRBJ1-1, with a tentative D call TRBD1 (5 bases). The germline V gene encodes CDR1 MNHEY and CDR2 SMNVEV (reference sequence). The CDR3 runs 16 residues. The V gene lost 4 bases and the J gene lost 1 base, with 16 bases spanning the gap. The CDR3 DNA reads as TGTGCCAGCAGTTCCGACCCTCGGGGCCGGAACACTGAAGCTTTCTTT. It yields the protein CASSSDPRGRNTEAFF.

This chain links TRBV6-1 with TRBJ2-7; 7 nucleotides line up with TRBD1. This CDR3 is built from 15 residues. The germline gives CDR1 MNHNS, CDR2 SASEGT. V dropped 0 bases and J dropped 2; count of bases not matched to a gene: 4. CDR3 region: CASSEAAQGTYEQYF. As DNA, the CDR3 is TGTGCCAGCAGTGAAGCCGCACAGGGGACCTACGAGCAGTACTTC.

V is TRBV19 and J is TRBJ2-3; TRBD2 matches 11 bases. CDR1 and CDR2 from the germline V gene are LNHDA and SQIVND (reference sequence). V lost 4 bases and J lost 2; bases outside the gene matches: 5. The CDR3 spans 16 residues. The CDR3 is CASSTRLAGPTDTQYF. CDR3 DNA sequence: TGTGCCAGTAGTACCCGACTAGCGGGGCCCACAGATACGCAGTATTTT. The complete variable domain, with remaining parts taken from reference TRBV19 and TRBJ2-3, reads DGGITQSPKYLFRKEGQNVTLSCEQNLNHDAMYWYRQDPGQGLRLIYYSQIVNDFQKGDIAEGYSVSREKKESFPLTVTSAQKNPTAFYLCASSTRLAGPTDTQYFGPGTRLTVL.

The sample holds a few counts of this clone. The genes are TRBV19 and TRBJ2-2; 10 nucleotides align to TRBD2. The J segment lost 1 base and the V segment lost 1 base, leaving 0 bases of the junction unmatched. The CDR3 totals 16 residues. Looked up from germline, CDR1 is LNHDA and CDR2 is SQIVND (reference sequence). CDR3 residues: CASSIGLAGNTGELFF. Here the CDR3 DNA reads TGTGCCAGTAGTATAGGACTAGCGGGGAACACCGGGGAGCTGTTTTTT.

The chain is built from TRBV30 and TRBJ1-2, with no clear D. V was cut by 1 base and J by 2 bases, with 8 bases left in between. Germline CDR1 reads GTSNPN; CDR2 reads SVGIG (reference sequence). CDR3 length: 13 residues. CDR3 region: CAWSEKGNYGYTF. CDR3 nucleotide sequence: TGTGCCTGGAGTGAAAAAGGAAACTATGGCTACACCTTC.

This chain uses TRBV9 with TRBJ1-2, with 12 bases fitting TRBD1. Per germline, CDR1 SGDLS and CDR2 YYNGEE. With V trimmed by 0 bases and J by 0 bases, 3 bases remained unmatched. The length of the CDR3 is 17 residues. CDR3 in DNA: TGTGCCAGCAGCGTAGGGGACAGGGGGCGGACTAACTATGGCTACACCTTC. This codes for CASSVGDRGRTNYGYTF.